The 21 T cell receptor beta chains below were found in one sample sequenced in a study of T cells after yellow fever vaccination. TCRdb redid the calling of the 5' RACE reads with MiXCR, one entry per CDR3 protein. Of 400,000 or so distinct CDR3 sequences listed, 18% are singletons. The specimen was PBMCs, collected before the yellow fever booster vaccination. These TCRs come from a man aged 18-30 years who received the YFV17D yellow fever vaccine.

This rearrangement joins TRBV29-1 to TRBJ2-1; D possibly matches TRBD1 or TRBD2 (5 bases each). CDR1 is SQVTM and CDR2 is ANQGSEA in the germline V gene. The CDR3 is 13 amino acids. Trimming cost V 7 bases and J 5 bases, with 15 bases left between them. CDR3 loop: CSAQGPENNEQFF. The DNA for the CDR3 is TGCAGCGCGCAGGGACCCGAAAACAATGAGCAGTTCTTC.

The DNA of the CDR3 is TGTGCCAGCAGTTTAGGTCCAGCCAACAATGAGCAGTTCTTC. It codes for CASSLGPANNEQFF. The rearrangement links TRBV27 to TRBJ2-1; D uncertain. CDR3 length equals 14 residues. From germline, CDR1 is MNHEY and CDR2 SMNVEV (reference sequence). Deletions cut 2 bases from V and 5 bases from J, with 10 bases between.

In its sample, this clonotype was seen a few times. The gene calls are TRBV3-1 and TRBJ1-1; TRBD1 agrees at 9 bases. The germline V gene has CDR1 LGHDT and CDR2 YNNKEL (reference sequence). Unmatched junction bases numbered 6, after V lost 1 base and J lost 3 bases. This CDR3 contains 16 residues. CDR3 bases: TGTGCCAGCAGCCAAGCGGGACAGGGACCTGACACTGAAGCTTTCTTT. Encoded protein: CASSQAGQGPDTEAFF.

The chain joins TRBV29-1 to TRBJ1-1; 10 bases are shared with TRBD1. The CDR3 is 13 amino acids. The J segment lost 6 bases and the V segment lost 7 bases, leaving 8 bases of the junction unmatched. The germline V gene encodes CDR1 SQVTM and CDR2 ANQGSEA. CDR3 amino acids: CSAEGGQGSEAFF. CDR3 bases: TGCAGCGCTGAGGGGGGACAGGGGTCTGAAGCTTTCTTT.

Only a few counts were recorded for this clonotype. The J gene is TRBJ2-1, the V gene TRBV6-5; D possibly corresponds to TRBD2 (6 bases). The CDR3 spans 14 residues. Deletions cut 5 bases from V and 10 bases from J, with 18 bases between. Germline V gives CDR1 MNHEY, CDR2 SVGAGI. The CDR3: CASSDRRAIREQFF. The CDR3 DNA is TGTGCCAGCAGTGACCGGAGGGCTATTCGAGAGCAGTTCTTC.

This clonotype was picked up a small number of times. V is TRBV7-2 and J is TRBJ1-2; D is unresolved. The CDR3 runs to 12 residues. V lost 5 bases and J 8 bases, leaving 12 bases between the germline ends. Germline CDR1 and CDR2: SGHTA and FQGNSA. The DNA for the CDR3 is TGTGCCAGCAGCCTAATGGGGAGGGGCTACACCTTC. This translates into CASSLMGRGYTF.

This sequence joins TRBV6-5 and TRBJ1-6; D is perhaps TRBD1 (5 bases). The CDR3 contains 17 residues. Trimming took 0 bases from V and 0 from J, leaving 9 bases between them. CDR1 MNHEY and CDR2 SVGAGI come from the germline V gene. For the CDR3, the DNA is TGTGCCAGCAGTTACTCGATAACAGGCTCCTATAATTCACCCCTCCACTTT. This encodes CASSYSITGSYNSPLHF.

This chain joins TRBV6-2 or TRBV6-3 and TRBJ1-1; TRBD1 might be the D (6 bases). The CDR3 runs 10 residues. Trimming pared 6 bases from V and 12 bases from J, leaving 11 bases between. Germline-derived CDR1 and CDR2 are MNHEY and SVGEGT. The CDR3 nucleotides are TGTGCCAGCAGCCAGGGGAGATCTTTCTTT. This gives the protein CASSQGRSFF.

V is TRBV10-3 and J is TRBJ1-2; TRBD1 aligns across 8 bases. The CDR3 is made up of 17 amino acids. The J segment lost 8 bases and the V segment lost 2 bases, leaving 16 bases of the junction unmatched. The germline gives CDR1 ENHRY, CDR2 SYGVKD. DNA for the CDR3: TGTGCCATCAGTGAGCAAGGGTCCAGGCCAGGGACAGGCGGCTACACCTTC. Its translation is CAISEQGSRPGTGGYTF.

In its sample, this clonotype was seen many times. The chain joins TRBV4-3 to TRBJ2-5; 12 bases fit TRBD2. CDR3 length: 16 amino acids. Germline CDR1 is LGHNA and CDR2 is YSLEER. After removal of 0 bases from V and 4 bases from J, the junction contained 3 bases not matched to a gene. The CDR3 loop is CASSQDPSGGAETQYF. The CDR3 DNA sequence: TGCGCCAGCAGCCAAGATCCTAGCGGGGGGGCAGAGACCCAGTACTTC.

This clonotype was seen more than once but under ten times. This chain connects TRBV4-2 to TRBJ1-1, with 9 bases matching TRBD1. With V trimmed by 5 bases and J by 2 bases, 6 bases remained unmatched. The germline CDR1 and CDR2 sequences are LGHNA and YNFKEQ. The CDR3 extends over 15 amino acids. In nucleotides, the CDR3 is TGTGCCAGCAGCAAACAGGGGGCGCAAAACACTGAAGCTTTCTTT. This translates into CASSKQGAQNTEAFF.

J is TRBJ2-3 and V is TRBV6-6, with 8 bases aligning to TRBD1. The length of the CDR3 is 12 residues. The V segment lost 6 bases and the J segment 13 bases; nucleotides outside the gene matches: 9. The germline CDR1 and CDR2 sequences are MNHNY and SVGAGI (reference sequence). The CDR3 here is CASSRGQGREYF. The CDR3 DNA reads TGTGCCAGCAGCCGTGGACAGGGCCGGGAGTATTTT.

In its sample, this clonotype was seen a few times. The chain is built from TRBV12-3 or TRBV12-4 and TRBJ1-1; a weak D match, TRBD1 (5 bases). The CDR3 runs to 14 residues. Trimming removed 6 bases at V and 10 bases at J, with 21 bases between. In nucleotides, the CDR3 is TGTGCCAGCAGCCCGGGGCGGGCGAGGAGTTTAGCTTTCTTT. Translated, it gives CASSPGRARSLAFF.

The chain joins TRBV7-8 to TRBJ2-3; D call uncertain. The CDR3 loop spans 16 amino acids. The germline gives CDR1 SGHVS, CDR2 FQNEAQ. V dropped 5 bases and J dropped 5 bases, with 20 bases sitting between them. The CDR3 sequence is CASSPLRGAHRDTQYF. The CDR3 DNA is TGTGCCAGCAGCCCCCTCCGAGGAGCGCACAGAGATACGCAGTATTTT.

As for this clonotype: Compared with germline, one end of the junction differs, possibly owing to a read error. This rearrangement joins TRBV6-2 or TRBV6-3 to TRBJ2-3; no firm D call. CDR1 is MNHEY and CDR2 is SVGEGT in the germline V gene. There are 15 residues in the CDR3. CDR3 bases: TGTGCCAGCAGTTATTTCGCCCAATCCACAGATACGCAGTGTTTT. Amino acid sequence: CASSYFAQSTDTQCF.

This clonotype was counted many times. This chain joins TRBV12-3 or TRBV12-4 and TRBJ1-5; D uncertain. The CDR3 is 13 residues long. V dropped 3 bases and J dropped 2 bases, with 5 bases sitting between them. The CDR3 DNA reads TGTGCCAGCAGTTTCGATCGCAATCAGCCCCAGCATTTT. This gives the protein CASSFDRNQPQHF.

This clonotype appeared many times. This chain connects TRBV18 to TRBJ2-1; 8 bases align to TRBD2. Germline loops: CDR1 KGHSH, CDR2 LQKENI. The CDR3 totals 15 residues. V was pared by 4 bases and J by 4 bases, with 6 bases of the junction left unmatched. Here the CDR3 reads CASSQSGGAYNEQFF. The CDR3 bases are TGTGCCAGCTCACAGAGCGGGGGTGCTTACAATGAGCAGTTCTTC.

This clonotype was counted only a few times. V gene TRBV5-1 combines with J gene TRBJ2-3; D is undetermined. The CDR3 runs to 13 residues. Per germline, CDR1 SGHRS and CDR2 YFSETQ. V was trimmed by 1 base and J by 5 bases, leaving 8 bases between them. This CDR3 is CASSLNGEDTQYF. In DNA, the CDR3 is TGCGCCAGCAGCTTGAACGGCGAAGATACGCAGTATTTT.

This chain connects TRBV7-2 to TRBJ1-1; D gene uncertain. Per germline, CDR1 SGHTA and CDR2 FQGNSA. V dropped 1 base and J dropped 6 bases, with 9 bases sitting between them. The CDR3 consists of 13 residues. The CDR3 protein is CASSLDLAAEAFF. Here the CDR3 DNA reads TGTGCCAGCAGCTTAGACCTGGCCGCTGAAGCTTTCTTT.

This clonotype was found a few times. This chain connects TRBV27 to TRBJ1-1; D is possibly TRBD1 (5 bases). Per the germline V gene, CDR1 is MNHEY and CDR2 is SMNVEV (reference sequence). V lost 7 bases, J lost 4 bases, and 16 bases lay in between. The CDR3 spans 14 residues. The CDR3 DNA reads TGTGCCAGCATTCGTGGGGGGTTGAGCACTGAAGCTTTCTTT. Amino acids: CASIRGGLSTEAFF.

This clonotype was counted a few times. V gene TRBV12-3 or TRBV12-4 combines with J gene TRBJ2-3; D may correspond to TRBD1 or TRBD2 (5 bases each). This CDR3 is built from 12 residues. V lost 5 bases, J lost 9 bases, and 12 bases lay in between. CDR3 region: CASSRDRDTQYF. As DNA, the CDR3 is TGTGCCAGCAGTCGGGATAGGGACACGCAGTATTTT.